This T cell receptor beta chain was found in a study of blood T cell repertoires in COVID-19. Whole-study context: The United States, Italy and Spain supplied acute and convalescent COVID-19 samples. PBMCs, B-cell-depleted T cells, or T cells provided the cDNA or gDNA that made up the material.

Germline CDR1 is SGHRS and CDR2 is YFSETQ. V lost 2 bases and J lost 3; bases outside the gene matches: 5. The CDR3 covers 16 residues. In the authors' workflow: From reference gene primer amplification, estimates of nucleated cell counts were derived. TCRdb's table, derived via immunoSEQ multiplex PCR, lists solely in-frame clones and lacks some. Clonal size and the V and J genes are those of that table, whereas D and trimming came from the DNA. The sample consists of some 260,000 clones, approximately 88% of them appearing once. The count of this clone is one. This receptor was taken from a human donor in a cohort sampled during active COVID-19. The J gene is TRBJ1-4, the V gene TRBV5-1, with 9 bases fitting TRBD1. Sequences were obtained from peripheral blood. CDR3 residues: CASSFGQGYSNEKLFF. The CDR3 DNA follows: TGCGCCAGCAGCTTTGGACAGGGGTATTCTAATGAAAAACTGTTTTTT.